This passage covers 2 T cell receptor beta chains from one sample sequenced in a study of identifying expanded T cells in peripheral blood. Sequencing used immunoSEQ multiplex PCR; TCRdb keeps in-frame clones, though not all of them. The top ten hold approximately 3% of the sample, which has 130,000 or so clones, approximately 88% seen once. Sequences were obtained from blood. All receptors come from a person between 18 and 75 years old in good health.

J is TRBJ1-3 and V is TRBV7-9, with D perhaps TRBD1 (6 bases). Trimming shortened V by 4 bases and J by 0 bases, and 13 bases separated the two germline ends. Germline V gene data show CDR1 as SEHNR and CDR2 as FQNEAQ (reference sequence). CDR3 length: 16 amino acids. The CDR3 region has the DNA TGTGCCAGCAGCTACAACCGGGACATCTCTGGAAACACCATATATTTT. Translating gives CASSYNRDISGNTIYF.

This clone was counted only a few times. The rearrangement uses TRBV5-5 and TRBJ1-2; D unresolved. The ends were cut back, 0 bases at V and 11 bases at J, with 11 bases in the middle. CDR1 SGHKS and CDR2 YYEKEE come from the germline V gene (reference sequence). The CDR3 covers 12 residues. Here the CDR3 reads CASSLAGRRYTF. For the CDR3, the DNA is TGTGCCAGCAGCTTGGCCGGAAGGCGGTACACCTTC. The entire variable domain, with the rest obtained from reference TRBV5-5 and TRBJ1-2, is as follows: DAGVTQSPTHLIKTRGQQVTLRCSPISGHKSVSWYQQVLGQGPQFIFQYYEKEERGRGNFPDRFSARQFPNYSSELNVNALLLGDSALYLCASSLAGRRYTFGSGTRLTVV.